This TCR beta chain appears in the sequencing data of a study of blood T cell repertoires in COVID-19. Study information: The study drew acute and convalescent COVID-19 samples from the United States, Italy and Spain. The cDNA or gDNA used as material had been derived from T cells, B-cell-depleted T cells, or PBMCs.

This clone was counted a few times. Germline V CDR1 and CDR2: SGHRS, YFSETQ. The CDR3 has 15 amino acids. V gave up 2 bases and J gave up 4 bases; unmatched junction bases: 7. Original analysis: Nucleated cell number was recorded as an estimate derived from reference gene primer amplification. Generated by immunoSEQ multiplex PCR, the TCRdb table keeps only in-frame clones and is missing some. D and trimming come from the DNA, and the V and J calls and clone size come from that table. The data show 220,000 or so clones, about 80% seen once. V usage is TRBV5-1 and J usage is TRBJ1-1; TRBD1 matches at 8 bases. This clonotype was sampled from a woman aged 60 to 75 with acute or convalescent COVID-19. The specimen was peripheral blood. CDR3 protein: CASSFITGGSTEAFF. The CDR3 coding sequence is TGCGCCAGCAGCTTCATTACAGGGGGTAGCACTGAAGCTTTCTTT.